One sample yielded the 8 T cell receptor beta chains listed below, sequenced in a study of blood T cell repertoires in COVID-19. Profiled with immunoSEQ multiplex PCR; TCRdb holds only in-frame clones, not every one. In the table there are 150,000 to 200,000 clones, 86% of which are singletons. The sequencing input was peripheral blood. Receptors were obtained from a woman aged 25 to 45 with active or convalescent COVID-19.

This chain joins TRBV6-5 and TRBJ1-2, with TRBD1 as a possible D gene (6 bases). Germline-derived CDR1 and CDR2 are MNHEY and SVGAGI. The CDR3 loop spans 16 amino acids. V was clipped by 0 bases and J by 8 bases, with 19 bases between them. CDR3 nucleotides: TGTGCCAGCAGTTACTCGAGGTTGGGGGCCTTAGAGGGCTACACCTTC. This codes for CASSYSRLGALEGYTF.

The rearrangement joins TRBV28 to TRBJ1-1; D gene unclear. Germline CDR1 and CDR2: MDHEN and SYDVKM. The CDR3 spans 12 residues. Trimming left V 7 bases short and J 0 bases short, with 6 bases between. The CDR3 loop reads CASITMNTEAFF. In DNA, the CDR3 is TGTGCCAGCATAACAATGAACACTGAAGCTTTCTTT.

J is TRBJ2-7 and V is TRBV9, with TRBD2 matching over 7 bases. This CDR3 contains 15 residues. The germline gives CDR1 SGDLS, CDR2 YYNGEE. V lost 0 bases and J lost 1; bases outside the gene matches: 4. In nucleotides, the CDR3 is TGTGCCAGCAGCGTAGGGGCGGGAGCGTCCTACGAGCAGTACTTC. It yields the protein CASSVGAGASYEQYF.

This clone was found once. The chain links TRBV30 to TRBJ1-2; D call uncertain. Germline V gives CDR1 GTSNPN, CDR2 SVGIG (reference sequence). This CDR3 comprises 11 residues. Trimming pared 4 bases from V and 4 bases from J, leaving 7 bases between. For the CDR3, the DNA is TGTGCCTGGAATACGGTCTATGGCTACACCTTC. Translating it yields CAWNTVYGYTF.

This chain uses TRBV19 with TRBJ2-2; 11 positions agree with TRBD2. This CDR3 has 16 amino acids. The trim removed 9 bases at V and 6 bases at J, leaving 12 bases unmatched. Germline CDR1 and CDR2: LNHDA and SQIVND (reference sequence). The CDR3, as DNA: TGTGCCAGCACTAGCGGGAGATCCCGGGGGGCCGGGGAGCTGTTTTTT. As protein: CASTSGRSRGAGELFF.

The chain joins TRBV28 to TRBJ1-1, with a tentative D call TRBD1 (6 bases). Germline values: CDR1 MDHEN, CDR2 SYDVKM. The V end was cut by 5 bases, the J end by 0 bases, with 19 bases between. This CDR3 region has 17 residues. The CDR3 DNA reads as TGTGCCAGCAGTCAGGAGAAACAGGGAATCATGAACACTGAAGCTTTCTTT. Residues: CASSQEKQGIMNTEAFF.

This clone was recorded once. The chain uses TRBV5-1 and TRBJ1-1; D is unclear. Trimming stripped 0 bases from V and 4 bases from J, with 13 bases between. The germline V gene encodes CDR1 SGHRS and CDR2 YFSETQ. CDR3 length equals 15 residues. CDR3 sequence reads: CASSLARVGGTEAFF. The CDR3 region has the DNA TGCGCCAGCAGCTTGGCGAGGGTCGGAGGCACTGAAGCTTTCTTT.

This clone was counted a single time. The chain carries TRBV30 and TRBJ2-7; 10 bases map to TRBD2. Trimming at V came to 2 bases and at J to 3 bases, leaving 19 bases not matched to a gene. The germline V gene has CDR1 GTSNPN and CDR2 SVGIG (reference sequence). The CDR3 runs 19 residues. CDR3 sequence: CAWSSSGRPLGMSRYEQYF. CDR3 sequence (DNA): TGTGCCTGGAGTTCTAGCGGGAGACCCCTCGGGATGTCCCGCTACGAGCAGTACTTC.